A single sample gave rise to the 25 T cell receptor beta chains below, sequenced in a study of T cells in localized non-small cell lung cancer. Here immunoSEQ multiplex PCR was the method, and the copy in TCRdb shows in-frame clones only, minus some. The sample holds almost 2,500 clones, about a third seen once. The specimen comprised lymph node tissue, sampled before any cancer treatment. These receptors came from a male donor aged 60 or older with stage II squamous cell lung carcinoma.

This clone rates as medium-sized. J is TRBJ2-1 and V is TRBV9; D is tentatively TRBD1 or TRBD2 (5 bases each). Trimming removed 7 bases at V and 1 base at J, with 9 bases between. The CDR3 has 13 amino acids. The germline CDR1 and CDR2 sequences are SGDLS and YYNGEE. The chain's CDR3 is CASGTESYNEQFF. Written as DNA, the CDR3 is TGTGCCAGCGGGACGGAGTCCTACAATGAGCAGTTCTTC.

Only a few counts were recorded for this clone. The V call is TRBV4-1, the J call TRBJ1-5, with D unclear. The CDR3 sequence is 15 residues long. The germline V gene has CDR1 MGHRA and CDR2 YSYEKL. Deletions cut 0 bases from V and 5 bases from J, with 11 bases between. The CDR3 protein is CASSQDPADYQPQHF. DNA of the CDR3: TGCGCCAGCAGCCAAGATCCAGCAGACTATCAGCCCCAGCATTTT.

The chain uses TRBV18 and TRBJ2-7; no clear D. V lost 4 bases and J lost 4, with 14 bases in between. CDR3 length: 14 amino acids. Germline V lookup: CDR1 KGHSH, CDR2 LQKENI. In nucleotides, the CDR3 is TGTGCCAGCTCACAATCTACCTCTGATTACGAGCAGTACTTC. This translates into CASSQSTSDYEQYF. The full variable domain, rest sourced from reference TRBV18 and TRBJ2-7, is NAGVMQNPRHLVRRRGQEARLRCSPMKGHSHVYWYRQLPEEGLKFMVYLQKENIIDESGMPKERFSAEFPKEGPSILRIQQVVRGDSAAYFCASSQSTSDYEQYFGPGTRLTVT.

This clone was observed a handful of times. The V gene is TRBV6-1, the J gene TRBJ1-5; no reliable D call. The CDR3 extends over 15 amino acids. Germline CDR1 MNHNS, CDR2 SASEGT. The V and J ends lost 1 base and 5 bases respectively, with 12 bases between them. The CDR3 bases are TGTGCCAGCAGTGAAGTAGGAGGGAACGATCAGCCCCAGCATTTT. Translating it yields CASSEVGGNDQPQHF.

The chain has TRBV6-8 and TRBJ1-4, with a tentative D call TRBD1 (5 bases). The CDR3 loop spans 12 amino acids. Germline V lookup: CDR1 MNHGY, CDR2 SAAAGT. V dropped 6 bases and J dropped 11 bases, with 13 bases sitting between them. CDR3 bases: TGTGCCAGCAGATTGGACGCAGGGAAACTGTTTTTT. The encoded protein is CASRLDAGKLFF.

Regarding this clone: At one end the junction does not follow the germline gene, possibly because of a read error. The J gene is TRBJ2-1, the V gene TRBV18; possible D gene TRBD1, 6 bases. Germline values: CDR1 KGHSH, CDR2 LQKENI. The CDR3 runs to 14 residues. The CDR3 region is CASSPSTGDNEQFF. The CDR3 DNA reads as TGTGCCAGCTCACCGTCGACAGGAGACAATGAGCAATTCTTC.

This chain connects TRBV6-8 to TRBJ1-1; the D is unclear. V lost 6 bases to trimming and J lost 0 bases, with 17 bases between them. The CDR3 extends over 16 amino acids. Germline V CDR1 and CDR2: MNHGY, SAAAGT. The DNA of the CDR3 is TGTGCCAGCAGCCGGTTGCGGACTCTAATGAACACTGAAGCTTTCTTT. Translating gives CASSRLRTLMNTEAFF.

The V and J genes are TRBV30 and TRBJ1-1; D perhaps matches TRBD1 (6 bases). Trimming pared 6 bases from V and 8 bases from J, leaving 16 bases between. Germline loops: CDR1 GTSNPN, CDR2 SVGIG (reference sequence). The CDR3 covers 12 residues. The CDR3 coding sequence is TGTGCCTGTGGGACACCCGTAGGGGAAGCTTTCTTT. Translated: CACGTPVGEAFF.

The chain joins TRBV15 to TRBJ1-3; D remains ambiguous. CDR3 length: 15 residues. Between the trimmed V and J ends, which lost 6 bases and 3 bases, there was a span of 15 bases. The germline gives CDR1 LNHNV, CDR2 YYDKDF (reference sequence). The CDR3 nucleotides are TGTGCCACCAGTTCCCTACTCCACGGTGGAAACACCATATATTTT. It is translated as CATSSLLHGGNTIYF.

This chain connects TRBV18 to TRBJ1-3; 7 bases match TRBD1. J gave up 2 bases and V 6 bases, and 7 bases lay outside the gene matches. The CDR3 contains 15 residues. Per the germline V gene, CDR1 is KGHSH and CDR2 is LQKENI. CDR3 DNA: TGTGCCAGCTCGCCGGGACAGAACCCTGGAAACACCATATATTTT. It codes for CASSPGQNPGNTIYF. The full variable domain, its missing parts supplied by reference TRBV18 and TRBJ1-3, is NAGVMQNPRHLVRRRGQEARLRCSPMKGHSHVYWYRQLPEEGLKFMVYLQKENIIDESGMPKERFSAEFPKEGPSILRIQQVVRGDSAAYFCASSPGQNPGNTIYFGEGSWLTVV.

This chain uses TRBV25-1 with TRBJ1-2; D unclear. Germline loops: CDR1 MGHDK, CDR2 SYGVNS. V lost 3 bases and J lost 5, with 10 bases in between. The CDR3 spans 13 residues. The CDR3 loop reads CASSDEPTYGYTF. CDR3 bases: TGTGCCAGCAGTGACGAGCCCACGTATGGCTACACCTTC.

The chain is built from TRBV30 and TRBJ1-1; D ambiguous. Trimming removed 7 bases from V and 11 bases from J, with 20 bases in between. Germline V gene sequence: CDR1 GTSNPN, CDR2 SVGIG (reference sequence). The CDR3 runs to 12 residues. Here the CDR3 DNA reads TGTGCCTCACTCTATGGGCCAAGGGAGGCTTTCTTT. This sequence encodes CASLYGPREAFF.

This rearrangement joins TRBV28 to TRBJ1-4; the D gene is possibly TRBD1 (5 bases). The CDR3 is 16 amino acids. Germline V gene lookup returns CDR1 MDHEN and CDR2 SYDVKM. Trimming shortened V by 7 bases and J by 6 bases, and 21 bases separated the two germline ends. CDR3 in DNA: TGTGCCAGCACCACCGGTGGGGGGAGCCTATATGAAAAACTGTTTTTT. It specifies CASTTGGGSLYEKLFF.

This clone was detected a few times. The CDR3 DNA reads as TGTGCCAGCTCAACTCGGGACTTTAATTCACCCCTCCACTTT. Its translation is CASSTRDFNSPLHF. This chain joins TRBV18 and TRBJ1-6; D might be TRBD1 (5 bases). Germline CDR1 is KGHSH and CDR2 is LQKENI. The ends were cut back, 5 bases at V and 6 bases at J, with 11 bases in the middle. The CDR3 runs 14 residues.

The CDR3: CASSSITGTGGASYEQYF. DNA of the CDR3: TGTGCCAGCAGTTCAATCACCGGGACAGGGGGCGCCTCCTACGAGCAGTACTTC. The chain recombines TRBV11-3 with TRBJ2-7, with 12 bases fitting TRBD1. The CDR3 has 18 amino acids. V was clipped by 6 bases and J by 0 bases; unmatched bases: 12. Germline V gene lookup returns CDR1 SGHNT and CDR2 YENEEA.

This clone was picked up a small number of times. A junction end diverges from the germline sequence, so it may reflect a read error. The gene calls are TRBV11-3 and TRBJ2-7, with TRBD2 matching 12 bases. CDR3 length: 15 amino acids. Germline V gene data show CDR1 as SGHNT and CDR2 as YENEEA. The CDR3, as DNA: TGTGCCAGCAGCCAACAACTAGCGGGAGGTCAGGAGCATTACTTC. Residues: CASSQQLAGGQEHYF.

The chain has TRBV29-1 and TRBJ2-1; 13 positions match TRBD2. The trim removed 6 bases at V and 1 base at J, leaving 3 bases unmatched. The CDR3 runs to 15 residues. Per the germline V gene, CDR1 is SQVTM and CDR2 is ANQGSEA. The CDR3 sequence: CSVLTSGRSYNEQFF. The CDR3 DNA reads TGCAGCGTCCTGACTAGCGGGAGGTCCTACAATGAGCAGTTCTTC.

V is TRBV6-8 and J is TRBJ1-3; 7 positions match TRBD1. CDR1 is MNHGY and CDR2 is SAAAGT in the germline V gene. The CDR3 sequence is 16 residues long. Trimming removed 4 bases from V and 0 bases from J; junction bases left unmatched: 6. As DNA, the CDR3 is TGTGCCAGCAGTTCCTCCTGGGACAGCTCTGGAAACACCATATATTTT. Amino acids: CASSSSWDSSGNTIYF.

The J gene is TRBJ1-1, the V gene TRBV6-8, with D unclear. Trimming stripped 7 bases from V and 1 base from J, with 13 bases between. This CDR3 comprises 14 residues. The germline V gene encodes CDR1 MNHGY and CDR2 SAAAGT. CDR3 bases: TGTGCCAGCACCCGAATGCCCGGGAACACTGAAGCTTTCTTT. Its translation: CASTRMPGNTEAFF.

The V gene is TRBV7-6, the J gene TRBJ1-5; 11 bases align to TRBD1. CDR1 and CDR2 from the germline V gene are SGHVS and FNYEAQ. J lost 2 bases, V lost 3 bases, and 9 bases had no gene match. The CDR3 is made up of 18 amino acids. DNA for the CDR3: TGTGCCAGCAGCTTGCGATGGACAGGGGGCGGAGGCAATCAGCCCCAGCATTTT. As protein: CASSLRWTGGGGNQPQHF.

The chain couples TRBV29-1 to TRBJ2-1, with 9 bases identical to TRBD2. V was clipped by 1 base and J by 8 bases; unmatched bases: 6. The CDR3 is 14 amino acids. Germline CDR1 and CDR2: SQVTM and ANQGSEA. CDR3 loop: CSVEVAGEDYEQFF. The CDR3 DNA reads as TGCAGCGTTGAAGTAGCGGGAGAAGACTATGAGCAGTTCTTC.

The genes are TRBV14 and TRBJ2-4; 10 bases fit TRBD2. The CDR3 consists of 16 residues. V dropped 0 bases and J dropped 9; count of bases not matched to a gene: 8. Germline V gene data show CDR1 as SGHDN and CDR2 as FVKESK. The CDR3 sequence is CASSQDPLAGAGIQYF. In nucleotides, the CDR3 is TGTGCCAGCAGCCAAGATCCCCTAGCGGGGGCTGGCATTCAGTACTTC.

The CDR3: CASRSGYITDTQYF. CDR3 nucleotide sequence: TGTGCCAGCAGAAGCGGGTATATCACAGATACGCAGTATTTT. The J gene is TRBJ2-3, the V gene TRBV6-7; the D gene is possibly TRBD2 (6 bases). TRBV6-7 falls under the ORF class, with uncertain function. The CDR3 consists of 14 residues. Trimming cost V 6 bases and J 2 bases, with 12 bases left between them.

The chain links TRBV14 to TRBJ2-6; perhaps TRBD1 as D (6 bases). V lost 5 bases, J lost 2 bases, and 13 bases lay in between. This CDR3 spans 16 amino acids. Per germline, CDR1 SGHDN and CDR2 FVKESK. The DNA of the CDR3 is TGTGCCAGCAGCGCCAACAGGGTGACTGGGGCCAACGTCCTGACTTTC. This sequence encodes CASSANRVTGANVLTF. Looking up the rest from reference TRBV14 and TRBJ2-6 gives the full variable domain: EAGVTQFPSHSVIEKGQTVTLRCDPISGHDNLYWYRRVMGKEIKFLLHFVKESKQDESGMPNNRFLAERTGGTYSTLKVQPAELEDSGVYFCASSANRVTGANVLTFGAGSRLTVL.

The CDR3 DNA follows: TGTGCCAGCACCGGAGGAGGACAGGGGGCTACCGGGGAGCTGTTTTTT. Its translation: CASTGGGQGATGELFF. The chain uses TRBV11-3 and TRBJ2-2, with 11 bases aligning to TRBD1. The CDR3 length is 16 residues. From germline, CDR1 is SGHNT and CDR2 YENEEA. Trimming removed 7 bases from V and 5 bases from J; junction bases left unmatched: 9. Looking up the rest from reference TRBV11-3 and TRBJ2-2 gives the full variable domain: EAGVVQSPRYKIIEKKQPVAFWCNPISGHNTLYWYLQNLGQGPELLIRYENEEAVDDSQLPKDRFSAERLKGVDSTLKIQPAELGDSAVYLCASTGGGQGATGELFFGEGSRLTVL.